This T cell receptor (beta chain) was captured by sequencing in a study of blood T cell repertoires in COVID-19. Looked up from germline, CDR1 is SNHLY and CDR2 is FYNNEI. The length of the CDR3 is 16 residues. Losses at the gene ends were 6 bases for V and 8 bases for J; bases not matched to a gene: 11. In the original processing: Amplification of reference gene primers was used by the study to estimate nucleated cell counts. Using immunoSEQ multiplex PCR, the repertoire was profiled, and TCRdb retains in-frame clones only, with some absent. That table is the source of V, J and clone size, and D and trimming were worked out from the DNA. The repertoire has tens of thousands of clones, about 88% of them found once; the top ten carry 8.5%.

The sample consisted of peripheral blood. The sequence came from a man aged 60 to 69 with active COVID-19. The chain combines TRBV2 with TRBJ2-1; 12 bases are a match to TRBD2. CDR3 DNA sequence: TGTGCCAGCAGCCCAAAGACTAGCGGGAGATTCGATGAGCAGTTCTTC. It codes for CASSPKTSGRFDEQFF.